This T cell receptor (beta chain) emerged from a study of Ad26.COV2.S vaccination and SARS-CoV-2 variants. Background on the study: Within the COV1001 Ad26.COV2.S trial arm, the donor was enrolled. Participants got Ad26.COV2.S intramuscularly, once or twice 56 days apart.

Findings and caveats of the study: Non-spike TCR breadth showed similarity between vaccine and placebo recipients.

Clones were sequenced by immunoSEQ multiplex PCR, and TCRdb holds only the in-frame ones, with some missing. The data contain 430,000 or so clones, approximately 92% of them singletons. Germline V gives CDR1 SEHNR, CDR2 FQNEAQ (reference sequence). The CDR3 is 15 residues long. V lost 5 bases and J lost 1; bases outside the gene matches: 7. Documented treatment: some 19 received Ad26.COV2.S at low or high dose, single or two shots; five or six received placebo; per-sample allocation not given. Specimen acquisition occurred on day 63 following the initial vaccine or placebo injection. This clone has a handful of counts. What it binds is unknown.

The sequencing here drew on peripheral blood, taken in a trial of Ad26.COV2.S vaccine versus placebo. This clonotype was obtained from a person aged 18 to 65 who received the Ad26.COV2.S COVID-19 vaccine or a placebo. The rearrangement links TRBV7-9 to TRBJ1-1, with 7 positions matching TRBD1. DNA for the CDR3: TGTGCCAGCAGCCCTTACAGGGGACGGAACACTGAAGCTTTCTTT. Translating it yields CASSPYRGRNTEAFF.